This T cell receptor (beta chain) came from a study of shared clonotypes between healthy human individuals. Study-wide background: Two female and three male donors aged 18 to 49 were enrolled. Each donor's CD4 naive and CD4 memory cells filled three plates apiece, CD8 naive two, and CD8 memory one.

All of the donors resided in Nashville, Tennessee, and each was a Caucasian adult. Assay used: immunoSEQ multiplex PCR; TCRdb lists only in-frame clones, some missing. The data contain roughly 2.4 million clones, approximately 96% of them singletons. This CDR3 has 20 amino acids. Trimming at V came to 3 bases and at J to 4 bases, leaving 19 bases not matched to a gene. Germline V lookup: CDR1 LGHNA, CDR2 YSLEER. The chain joins TRBV4-3 to TRBJ1-4, with 8 positions matching TRBD1. The material sequenced was naive CD4+ T cells sorted from blood. The subset is: CD45RA+ positively selected. This TCR was recovered from a man aged 18 to 29 in good health. CDR3 sequence reads: CASSQGAPGAGGKRNEKLFF. In DNA form, the CDR3 reads TGCGCCAGCAGCCAGGGTGCCCCAGGGGCAGGGGGCAAGCGTAATGAAAAACTGTTTTTT.